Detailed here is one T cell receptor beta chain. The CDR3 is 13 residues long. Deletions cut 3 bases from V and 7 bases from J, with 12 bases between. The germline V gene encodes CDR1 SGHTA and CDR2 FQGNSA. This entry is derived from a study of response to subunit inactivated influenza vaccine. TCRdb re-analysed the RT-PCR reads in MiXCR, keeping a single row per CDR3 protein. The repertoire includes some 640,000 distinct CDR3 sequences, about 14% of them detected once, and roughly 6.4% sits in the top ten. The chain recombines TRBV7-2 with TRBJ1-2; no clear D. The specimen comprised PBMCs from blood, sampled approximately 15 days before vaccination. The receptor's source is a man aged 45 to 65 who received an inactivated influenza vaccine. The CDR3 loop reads CASSFVTLSGYTF. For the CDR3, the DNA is TGTGCCAGCAGCTTCGTGACTCTTTCTGGCTACACCTTC.